The 21 T cell receptor beta chains below were found in one sample sequenced in a study of T cells after yellow fever vaccination. TCRdb ran MiXCR on the 5' RACE reads and lists one entry per CDR3 protein. The sample shows 250,000 to 300,000 distinct CDR3 sequences, roughly 4.8% of them seen only once. The sample in question was CD4+ T cells sorted from PBMCs, obtained on the day of the yellow fever booster vaccination. These receptors came from a man between 18 and 35 years old who received the YFV17D yellow fever vaccine.

This clonotype appeared a few times. CDR3 DNA: TGTGCCTCTCAGAGGGGCGCAGGTGAAAAACTGTTTTTT. This sequence encodes CASQRGAGEKLFF. The J gene is TRBJ1-4, the V gene TRBV19, with D possibly TRBD1 on 5 matching bases. The CDR3 contains 13 residues. The V end lost 11 bases, the J end lost 7 bases, and 17 bases lay between the germline ends. From germline, CDR1 is LNHDA and CDR2 SQIVND (reference sequence).

In its sample, this clonotype was seen many times. V is TRBV7-9 and J is TRBJ2-3, with 7 bases fitting TRBD2. Trimming at V came to 3 bases and at J to 2 bases, leaving 2 bases not matched to a gene. In germline, CDR1 is SEHNR, CDR2 FQNEAQ (reference sequence). This CDR3 contains 14 residues. The CDR3 DNA reads as TGTGCCAGCAGCTTCAGCGGGGCCACAGATACGCAGTATTTT. Its protein is CASSFSGATDTQYF.

This clonotype was found many times. The J gene is TRBJ2-1, the V gene TRBV29-1; D gene ambiguous. Germline CDR1 and CDR2: SQVTM and ANQGSEA. V lost 4 bases and J lost 2, with 6 bases in between. The CDR3 is made up of 12 amino acids. The CDR3 here is CSVGQTYNEQFF. CDR3 sequence (DNA): TGCAGCGTTGGACAAACCTACAATGAGCAGTTCTTC.

This clonotype was detected a few times. The V call is TRBV7-6, the J call TRBJ2-2; a possible D gene is TRBD2 (5 bases). This CDR3 spans 18 amino acids. Germline assignment: CDR1 SGHVS and CDR2 FNYEAQ. Deletions cut 5 bases from V and 5 bases from J, with 24 bases between. Written as DNA, the CDR3 is TGTGCCAGCAGCGCTCTGGCGGGCGGGCTAGGAGGAACCGGGGAGCTGTTTTTT. This gives the protein CASSALAGGLGGTGELFF.

This clonotype was recorded a few times. V gene TRBV9 combines with J gene TRBJ1-4, with TRBD1 as a possible D gene (6 bases). Deletions cut 3 bases from V and 8 bases from J, with 23 bases between. CDR1 SGDLS and CDR2 YYNGEE come from the germline V gene. CDR3 length: 17 amino acids. The CDR3 sequence: CASSAGSGAGDYEKLFF. The CDR3 coding sequence is TGTGCCAGCAGCGCCGGGAGCGGGGCAGGGGACTACGAAAAACTGTTTTTT.

The chain combines TRBV5-1 with TRBJ2-1; 9 bases line up with TRBD1. Germline CDR1 is SGHRS and CDR2 is YFSETQ. The CDR3 extends over 16 amino acids. The ends lost 4 bases at V and 9 bases at J; junction bases unmatched: 14. This CDR3 is CASSPLAGQGAGEQFF. CDR3 coding DNA: TGCGCCAGCAGCCCGTTGGCGGGACAGGGCGCTGGTGAGCAGTTCTTC.

This clonotype was detected a few times. The chain employs TRBV4-3 and TRBJ2-4; D remains unclear. V was pared by 3 bases and J by 11 bases, with 14 bases between. The germline V gene encodes CDR1 LGHNA and CDR2 YSLEER. This CDR3 has 13 residues. The CDR3 region is CASSQIEFNVQYF. Written as DNA, the CDR3 is TGCGCCAGCAGCCAGATAGAATTTAATGTTCAGTACTTC.

This clonotype was found many times. This chain links TRBV5-6 with TRBJ2-1; D is undetermined. Trimming left V 4 bases short and J 4 bases short, with 12 bases between. Germline CDR1 SGHDT, CDR2 YYEEEE. The CDR3 is 14 amino acids. CDR3 sequence (DNA): TGTGCCAGCAGCCCTTCTGTTGTGTACAATGAGCAGTTCTTC. It translates to CASSPSVVYNEQFF.

This clonotype was seen only a few times. The CDR3 reads CASSHRTGALLNTGELFF. CDR3 DNA: TGTGCCAGCAGCCATAGGACAGGGGCCCTTTTGAACACCGGGGAGCTGTTTTTT. V is TRBV3-1 and J is TRBJ2-2; 9 nucleotides match TRBD1. Germline V CDR1 and CDR2: LGHDT, YNNKEL (reference sequence). The CDR3 extends over 18 amino acids. J gave up 1 base and V 3 bases, and 9 bases lay outside the gene matches.

This clonotype was picked up a small number of times. The CDR3 DNA reads as TGCAGCGGTAGACACCTCCAAGAGACCCAGTACTTC. It encodes CSGRHLQETQYF. The rearrangement links TRBV29-1 to TRBJ2-5; D gene uncertain. Trimming removed 7 bases from V and 1 base from J, with 10 bases in between. This CDR3 has 12 amino acids. The germline V gene encodes CDR1 SQVTM and CDR2 ANQGSEA.

V usage is TRBV5-1 and J usage is TRBJ2-2, with D hard to call. CDR1 and CDR2 (germline): SGHRS, YFSETQ. Deletions cut 0 bases from V and 4 bases from J, with 10 bases between. The CDR3 totals 15 residues. The CDR3 sequence: CASSLVVVGTGELFF. In DNA, the CDR3 is TGCGCCAGCAGCTTGGTTGTAGTCGGCACCGGGGAGCTGTTTTTT.

This clonotype has more than one count but fewer than ten. The rearrangement links TRBV12-3 or TRBV12-4 to TRBJ1-2; 7 positions agree with TRBD1. CDR3 length: 15 amino acids. The J segment lost 4 bases and the V segment lost 7 bases, leaving 12 bases of the junction unmatched. The CDR3 DNA reads TGTGCCAGCACACTGATAGACAGGGCAGGCTATGGCTACACCTTC. This translates into CASTLIDRAGYGYTF.

This clonotype came up many times. The rearrangement links TRBV5-1 to TRBJ2-3; no clear D. The CDR3 has 15 residues. Germline CDR1 reads SGHRS; CDR2 reads YFSETQ. V dropped 3 bases and J dropped 0 bases, with 11 bases sitting between them. The CDR3 sequence is CASSSMTASTDTQYF. CDR3 coding DNA: TGCGCCAGCAGCTCGATGACGGCTAGCACAGATACGCAGTATTTT.

This clonotype was detected many times. CDR3 DNA: TGCGCCAGCAGCCAAGGGGGGGCTAGGGTTAATAGGGCTGAAGCTTTCTTT. The encoded protein is CASSQGGARVNRAEAFF. The chain uses TRBV4-1 and TRBJ1-1; weak D call: TRBD1 (6 bases). Trimming took off 1 base at V and 6 bases at J, with 21 bases between the two ends. Germline V gene lookup returns CDR1 MGHRA and CDR2 YSYEKL. The CDR3 runs to 17 residues.

This clonotype was seen repeatedly, ten times or more. The CDR3 region has the DNA TGTGCCAGCAGCTTCGCGGGGACTGAAGCTTTCTTT. This translates into CASSFAGTEAFF. The chain is built from TRBV7-9 and TRBJ1-1; no firm D call. This CDR3 comprises 12 residues. CDR1 and CDR2 (germline): SEHNR, FQNEAQ (reference sequence). V lost 3 bases and J 5 bases, leaving 7 bases between the germline ends.

The rearrangement links TRBV20-1 to TRBJ1-1; 9 bases fit TRBD1. Germline lookup yields CDR1 DFQATT and CDR2 SNEGSKA (reference sequence). The CDR3 contains 12 residues. V shed 6 bases, J shed 9 bases, and the junction held 8 bases outside the gene matches. The CDR3 DNA reads as TGCAGTGCCCTCAGACAGGGGGGGAAAGCTTTCTTT. It specifies CSALRQGGKAFF.

The rearrangement joins TRBV12-3 or TRBV12-4 to TRBJ2-2; D is ambiguous. Trimming stripped 10 bases from V and 4 bases from J, with 16 bases between. This CDR3 is 14 amino acids long. CDR3 loop: CATHAGPGTGELFF. CDR3 nucleotides: TGTGCCACCCACGCCGGGCCGGGCACCGGGGAGCTGTTTTTT.

Note on this clonotype: An end of the junction does not agree with germline; a read error may underlie this. The J gene is TRBJ2-5, the V gene TRBV7-2, with unresolved D. Per germline, CDR1 SGHTA and CDR2 FQGNSA. This CDR3 is built from 13 residues. Here the CDR3 DNA reads TGTGCCAGCAGATTAGTCCGGCAAGAGACCCAGTACTTC. Translated, it gives CASRLVRQETQYF. The full variable domain, rest sourced from reference TRBV7-2 and TRBJ2-5, is GAGVSQSPSNKVTEKGKDVELRCDPISGHTALYWYRQSLGQGLEFLIYFQGNSAPDKSGLPSDRFSAERTGGSVSTLTIQRTQQEDSAVYLCASRLVRQETQYFGPGTRLLVL.

The V gene is TRBV6-5, the J gene TRBJ1-1; D call uncertain. CDR1 is MNHEY, CDR2 SVGAGI, per germline. V lost 6 bases to trimming and J lost 0 bases, with 14 bases between them. The length of the CDR3 is 15 residues. The CDR3 spells CASRVRTPVNTEAFF. The CDR3 bases are TGTGCCAGCAGGGTCAGGACGCCTGTGAACACTGAAGCTTTCTTT.

This clonotype was counted at least ten times. The chain has TRBV7-2 and TRBJ2-5; maybe TRBD2 (5 bases). This CDR3 contains 11 residues. V was trimmed by 5 bases and J by 10 bases, leaving 11 bases between them. Germline CDR1 reads SGHTA; CDR2 reads FQGNSA. Here the CDR3 reads CASSMTGDQYF. The CDR3 DNA reads TGTGCCAGCAGCATGACCGGGGACCAGTACTTC.

This clonotype was counted only a few times. The chain links TRBV3-1 to TRBJ2-2; D might be TRBD1 (6 bases). V shed 4 bases and J shed 13 bases, with 19 bases lying between them. CDR3 length equals 14 residues. Germline-derived CDR1 and CDR2 are LGHDT and YNNKEL (reference sequence). The CDR3 protein is CASSLKGGTAALFF. CDR3 sequence (DNA): TGTGCCAGCAGCCTAAAAGGGGGAACCGCGGCGCTGTTTTTT.